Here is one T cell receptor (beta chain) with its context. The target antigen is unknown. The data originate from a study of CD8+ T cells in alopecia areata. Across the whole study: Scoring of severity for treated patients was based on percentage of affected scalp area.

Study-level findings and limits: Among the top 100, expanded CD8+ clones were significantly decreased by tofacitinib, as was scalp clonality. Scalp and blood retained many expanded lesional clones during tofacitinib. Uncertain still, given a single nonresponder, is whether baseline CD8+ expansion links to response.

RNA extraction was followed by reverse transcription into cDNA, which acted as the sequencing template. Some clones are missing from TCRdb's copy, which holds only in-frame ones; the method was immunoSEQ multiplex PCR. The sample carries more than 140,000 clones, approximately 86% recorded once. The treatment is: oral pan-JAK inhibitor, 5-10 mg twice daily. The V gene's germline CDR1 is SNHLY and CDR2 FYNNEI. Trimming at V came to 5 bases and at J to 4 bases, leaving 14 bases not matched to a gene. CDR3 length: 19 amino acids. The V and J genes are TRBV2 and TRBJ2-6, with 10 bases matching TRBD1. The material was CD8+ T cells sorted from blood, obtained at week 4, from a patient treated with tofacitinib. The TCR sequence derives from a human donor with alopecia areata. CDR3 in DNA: TGTGCCAGCAGTAACAAGACAGGGGGCTTTACATCGGGGGCCAACGTCCTGACTTTC. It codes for CASSNKTGGFTSGANVLTF.